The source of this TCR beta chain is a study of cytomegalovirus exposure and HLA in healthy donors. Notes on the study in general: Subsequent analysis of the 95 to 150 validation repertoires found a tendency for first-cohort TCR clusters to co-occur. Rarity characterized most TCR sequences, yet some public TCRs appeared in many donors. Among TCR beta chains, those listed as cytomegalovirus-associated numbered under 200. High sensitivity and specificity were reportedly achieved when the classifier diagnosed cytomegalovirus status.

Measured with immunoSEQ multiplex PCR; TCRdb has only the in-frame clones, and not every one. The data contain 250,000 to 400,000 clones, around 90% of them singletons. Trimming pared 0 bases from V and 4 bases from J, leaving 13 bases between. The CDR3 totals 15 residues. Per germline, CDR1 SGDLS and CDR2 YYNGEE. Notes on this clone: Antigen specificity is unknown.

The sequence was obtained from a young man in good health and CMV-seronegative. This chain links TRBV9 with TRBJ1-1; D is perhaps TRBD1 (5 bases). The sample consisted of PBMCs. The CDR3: CASSVALGGGTEAFF. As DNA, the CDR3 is TGTGCCAGCAGCGTAGCGTTGGGGGGGGGCACTGAAGCTTTCTTT.